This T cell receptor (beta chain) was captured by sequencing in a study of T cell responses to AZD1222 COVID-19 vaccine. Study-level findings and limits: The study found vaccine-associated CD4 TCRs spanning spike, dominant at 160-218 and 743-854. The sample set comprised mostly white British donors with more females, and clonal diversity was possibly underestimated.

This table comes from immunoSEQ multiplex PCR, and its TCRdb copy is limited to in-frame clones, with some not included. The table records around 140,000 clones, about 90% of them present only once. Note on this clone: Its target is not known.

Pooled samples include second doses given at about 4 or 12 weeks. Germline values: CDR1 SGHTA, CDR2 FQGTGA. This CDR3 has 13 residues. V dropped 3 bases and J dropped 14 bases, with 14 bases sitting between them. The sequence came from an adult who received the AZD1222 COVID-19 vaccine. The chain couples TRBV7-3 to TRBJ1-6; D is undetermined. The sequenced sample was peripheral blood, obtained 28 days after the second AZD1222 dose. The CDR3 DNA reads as TGTGCCAGCAGCTTTGACCCAACGGGCACCCTCCACTTT. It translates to CASSFDPTGTLHF.